In its sample, the clone carrying this TCR beta chain was seen once. Its antigen is currently unknown. This sample stems from a study of a mutant IDH1 vaccine in newly diagnosed glioma. Across the study: Vaccinations were initiated 4-6 weeks following radiotherapy alone, or were given together with temozolomide cycles.

The protocol was immunoSEQ multiplex PCR, while the TCRdb copy is restricted to in-frame clones and leaves out a portion. The sample includes 35,000 to 45,000 clones, 65% to 90% seen only once; the top ten take just over 5%. The V gene's germline CDR1 is SNHLY and CDR2 FYNNEI. V shed 4 bases and J shed 6 bases, with 9 bases lying between them. The CDR3 is 12 amino acids. Indicated time point: week 35, safety follow-up. What each vaccine dose contained was 300 ug of mutant IDH1 20-mer peptide, accompanied by topical imiquimod. Across weeks 1, 3, 5, 7, 11, 15, 19 and 23, patients received a vaccination each time, eight in all.

This sequence originates from a woman in her forties or fifties with glioma. The input for sequencing was PBMCs, taken from a glioma patient whose treatment included an IDH1 peptide vaccine. The rearrangement joins TRBV2 to TRBJ1-1; D gene ambiguous. CDR3 amino acids: CASSVWDSEAFF. In DNA, the CDR3 is TGTGCCAGCAGTGTATGGGATTCTGAAGCTTTCTTT.